The present T cell receptor (beta chain) was sequenced within a study of control samples from healthy donors and cancer patients (dated by TCRdb to 2019 to 2021). This clone was found a few times. Its antigen is unknown. Base qualities are missing; no much larger clone stands one base away. The CDR1 and CDR2 encoded by the germline V gene (reference sequence) are MNHEY and SMNVEV. The CDR3, from cysteine to phenylalanine, totals 13 residues. The read is trimmed to its CDR3 DNA, 39 bases read in frame from base 1. Trimming removed 7 bases from V and 5 bases from J, leaving 14 bases between the germline ends. The library was obtained by the immunoSEQ multiplex PCR assay. TCRdb re-hosts the immuneACCESS table, in-frame sequences only. Its copies lack some clones; in the studies checked, an unresolved V gene accounts for under half of them, and the cause for the rest is not known. The sample table lists 85,000 to 120,000 clones, about 92% of them with a count of one. Clones ranked in the top ten supply less than 2.5% of the sample.

Material for sequencing was blood. This receptor was identified in a woman aged 18-29 years in good health. Recombination connected TRBV27 to TRBJ1-2, with the identity of the D gene unclear. The DNA sequence is given as TGTGCCAGCATGTCTCTCGGCGGGTATGGCTACACCTTC. It specifies CASMSLGGYGYTF.